Listed below are T cell receptor beta chains from one sample, sequenced in a study of CD8 T cells in ankylosing spondylitis. TCRdb re-called the 5' RACE reads through MiXCR, storing one row per CDR3 protein. This sample carries 200,000 to 250,000 distinct CDR3 sequences, around 19% of them seen once, and the ten largest clones take approximately 46%. Sequenced: blood, either unsorted or a sorted T cell fraction (not recorded which). The receptor source for this set is a male donor with ankylosing spondylitis. The CDR3 runs from the conserved cysteine through the conserved F or W. Fields, in order: clone size, D gene, J gene, V gene, CDR3 DNA, CDR3 protein. D genes are given only for firm matches. Expanded clones are given a class, and other clones once, few, many or no size at all.

once	-	TRBJ1-2	TRBV9	TGTGCCAGCAGCGTAGCTACTGATGGAACATATGGCTACACCTTC	CASSVATDGTYGYTF
-	-	TRBJ2-2	TRBV7-9	TGTGCCAGCCAGCCGATTGGCGGGGCGAACACCGGGGAGCTGTTTTTT	CASQPIGGANTGELFF
-	-	TRBJ1-2	TRBV4-2	TGTGCCAGCAGCCATGGACAGAGCTATGGCTACACCTTC	CASSHGQSYGYTF
many	-	TRBJ2-7	TRBV12-3/TRBV12-4	TGTGCCAGCACCCTACTGGGGGTGGGTTACGAGCAGTACTTC	CASTLLGVGYEQYF
few	-	TRBJ2-3	TRBV12-3/TRBV12-4	TGTGCCAGCGGGTCGGATACGCAGTATTTT	CASGSDTQYF
-	TRBD2	TRBJ2-1	TRBV29-1	TGCAGCGTAACCGGGACTAACTCCTACAATGAGCAGTTCTTC	CSVTGTNSYNEQFF
-	TRBD1	TRBJ2-1	TRBV30	TGTGCCTGGAGTCCGGGACAGGGGGCTACTGAGCAGTTCTTC	CAWSPGQGATEQFF
-	-	TRBJ2-7	TRBV28	TGTGCCGCCACTGGGGCGGGCTTCCCCTACGAGCAGTACTTC	CAATGAGFPYEQYF
-	-	TRBJ2-7	TRBV12-3/TRBV12-4	TGTGCCAGCAGTTTAGCTACAGTTTCCTACGAGCAGTACTTC	CASSLATVSYEQYF
-	-	TRBJ2-1	TRBV19	TGTGCCAGTAGTAACGGGAGCCCCAACAATGAGCAGTTCTTC	CASSNGSPNNEQFF
-	-	TRBJ2-7	TRBV14	TGTGCCAGCAGCCCGGCTGGACAGTGGCCCTACGAGCAGTACTTC	CASSPAGQWPYEQYF
few	-	TRBJ2-6	TRBV12-3/TRBV12-4	TGTGCCAGCACCAAAGGCGTCTCTGGGGCCAACGTCCTGACTTTC	CASTKGVSGANVLTF
few	-	TRBJ1-1	TRBV4-2	TGTGCCAGCAGCCAAGGGGAGCAGGAAGCTTTCTTT	CASSQGEQEAFF
-	-	TRBJ2-1	TRBV27	TGTGCCACCCCAGACAAGCCCTACAATGAGCAGTTCTTC	CATPDKPYNEQFF
few	-	TRBJ2-5	TRBV6-2/TRBV6-3	TGTGCCAGCAGTTGGAGCCAAGAGACCCAGTACTTC	CASSWSQETQYF
many	-	TRBJ2-3	TRBV12-3/TRBV12-4	TGTGCCAGCAGTTCAACTCTGGGTGACAGGTCTAGAGATACGCAGTATTTT	CASSSTLGDRSRDTQYF
few	TRBD1	TRBJ1-1	TRBV4-1	TGCGCCAGCAGCAACGAAGAAGTCCCAGTCAGGGGGGCCGACACTGAAGCTTTCTTT	CASSNEEVPVRGADTEAFF
few	-	TRBJ1-2	TRBV25-1	TGTGCCAGCAGTGACCCGTCGGGACGCCCGGACAATGGCTACACCTTC	CASSDPSGRPDNGYTF
-	TRBD1	TRBJ1-2	TRBV19	TGTGCCAGTAGTCTGGGACAGGGACTTCGGAATGGCTACACCTTC	CASSLGQGLRNGYTF
many	-	TRBJ1-4	TRBV27	TGTGCCAGCAGTTTATCGGTCGACTTCAATGAAAAACTGTTTTTT	CASSLSVDFNEKLFF
-	-	TRBJ2-3	TRBV7-8	TGTGCCAGCAGAGCGGACGGGGGCCCACCCCCAGATACGCAGTATTTT	CASRADGGPPPDTQYF
-	TRBD1	TRBJ2-2	TRBV9	TGTGCCAGCAGCGAGGACAGGGATGGCTTCGGGGAGCTGTTTTTT	CASSEDRDGFGELFF
-	TRBD2	TRBJ2-3	TRBV7-6	TGTGCCAGCAGCCCGACTCCAGCGGGGGCAGATACGCAGTATTTT	CASSPTPAGADTQYF
-	-	TRBJ2-7	TRBV29-1	TGCAGCGTTGTACAGGGAGGTCACGAGCAGTACTTC	CSVVQGGHEQYF
many	-	TRBJ2-7	TRBV4-1	TGCGCCAGCAGCCAAGGGCAGGTCGCCTACGAGCAGTACTTC	CASSQGQVAYEQYF
-	-	TRBJ2-7	TRBV7-9	TGTGCCAGCAGCTCCCGGGACCGTCCCCACGAGCAGTACTTC	CASSSRDRPHEQYF
few	-	TRBJ1-5	TRBV20-1	TGCAGTGCTAGAGGAGGGACGGGGACGATTAGCAATCAGCCCCAGCATTTT	CSARGGTGTISNQPQHF
-	TRBD1	TRBJ2-7	TRBV29-1	TGCAGCGTCGCCGGGACAGGGACCTCCTACGAGCAGTACTTC	CSVAGTGTSYEQYF
-	TRBD1	TRBJ2-7	TRBV6-5	TGTGCCAGCAGTTTGGGGCTGACAGGGCTCGACGAGCAGTACTTC	CASSLGLTGLDEQYF
few	TRBD2	TRBJ2-1	TRBV27	TGTGCCACCATAGGGTTCAGGGCTAGCGGGATTAGGGGGAGCAATGAGCAGTTCTTC	CATIGFRASGIRGSNEQFF
-	-	TRBJ2-2	TRBV30	TGTGCCTGGAGGACCGACAGCACCGGGGAGCTGTTTTTT	CAWRTDSTGELFF
-	-	TRBJ1-4	TRBV4-1	TGCGCCAGCAGCCAAGGAAAGGACAGAGGATTAAAACTGTTTTTT	CASSQGKDRGLKLFF
few	-	TRBJ1-1	TRBV7-9	TGTGCCAGCAGCTTGAACGAACAGGCTGAAGCTTTCTTT	CASSLNEQAEAFF
-	TRBD1	TRBJ2-1	TRBV5-1	TGCGCCAGCAGCTTGGAGGGACAGGGATTATACAATGAGCAGTTCTTC	CASSLEGQGLYNEQFF
few	TRBD1	TRBJ1-2	TRBV12-3/TRBV12-4	TGTGCCAGCAGTTTAGTGACAGGGCGGGATTACTATGGCTACACCTTC	CASSLVTGRDYYGYTF
few	-	TRBJ1-2	TRBV12-3/TRBV12-4	TGTGCCAGCAGTTCCGGGGGGTATGGCTACACCTTC	CASSSGGYGYTF
-	TRBD1	TRBJ1-2	TRBV20-1	TGCAGTGCTAGAGGGGACAGGGTGGGTTCGGGCGGCTACACCTTC	CSARGDRVGSGGYTF
-	TRBD2	TRBJ2-7	TRBV5-6	TGTGCCAGCAGCTTCGGGACTAGCGGGGCTCTGTACGAGCAGTACTTC	CASSFGTSGALYEQYF
-	-	TRBJ1-4	TRBV20-1	TGCAGTGCTAGAGATCCCCGAGGGGTAAAACTGTTTTTT	CSARDPRGVKLFF
many	TRBD1	TRBJ1-1	TRBV12-3/TRBV12-4	TGTGCCAGCGCCGAGGGGGCCTACACTGAAGCTTTCTTT	CASAEGAYTEAFF
-	TRBD2	TRBJ2-1	TRBV12-3/TRBV12-4	TGTGCCAGCAGTGTTAGCGGGAGGGCCAATGAGCAGTTCTTC	CASSVSGRANEQFF
-	-	TRBJ2-6	TRBV5-5	TGTGCCAGCAGCCCGGAGGGGAGGATTGGGGCCAACGTCCTGACTTTC	CASSPEGRIGANVLTF
few	-	TRBJ2-7	TRBV7-8	TGTGCCAGCCAGGAGTCTAGCTCCTACGAGCAGTACTTC	CASQESSSYEQYF
few	-	TRBJ2-3	TRBV28	TGTGCCAGCAGCACCGGGGGCCCCACAGATACGCAGTATTTT	CASSTGGPTDTQYF
many	-	TRBJ2-3	TRBV27	TGTGCCAGCAGTTTTTGGGGGTCCACAGATACGCAGTATTTT	CASSFWGSTDTQYF
-	-	TRBJ2-3	TRBV12-3/TRBV12-4	TGTGCCAGCAGTTTGTCCCAAACTAGCACAGATACGCAGTATTTT	CASSLSQTSTDTQYF
-	-	TRBJ1-5	TRBV6-2/TRBV6-3	TGTGCCAGCAGTGCGTTGAAGGATAGCAATCAGCCCCAGCATTTT	CASSALKDSNQPQHF